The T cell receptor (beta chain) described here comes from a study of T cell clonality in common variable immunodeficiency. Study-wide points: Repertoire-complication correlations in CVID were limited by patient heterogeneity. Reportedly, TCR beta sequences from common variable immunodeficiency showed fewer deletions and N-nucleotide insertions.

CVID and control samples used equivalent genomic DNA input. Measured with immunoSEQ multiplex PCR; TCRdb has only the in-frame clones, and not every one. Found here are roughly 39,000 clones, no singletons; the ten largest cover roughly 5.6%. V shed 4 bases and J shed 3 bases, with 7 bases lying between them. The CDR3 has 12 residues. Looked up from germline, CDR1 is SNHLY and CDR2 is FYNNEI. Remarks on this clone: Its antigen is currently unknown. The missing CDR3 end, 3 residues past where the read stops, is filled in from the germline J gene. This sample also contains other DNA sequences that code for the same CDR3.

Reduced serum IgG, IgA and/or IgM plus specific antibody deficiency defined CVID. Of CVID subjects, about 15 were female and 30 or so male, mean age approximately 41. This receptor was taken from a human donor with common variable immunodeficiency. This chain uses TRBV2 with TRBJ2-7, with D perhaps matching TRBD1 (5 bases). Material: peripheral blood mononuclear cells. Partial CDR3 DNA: TGTGCCAGCAGTGCTGACAGCTACGAG. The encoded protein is CASSADSYE. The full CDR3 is CASSADSYEQYF.